These 31 T cell receptor beta chains share one sample of origin, sequenced in a study of T cells after yellow fever vaccination. TCRdb itself ran the 5' RACE reads through MiXCR, one entry per CDR3 protein. The table has under 700,000 distinct CDR3 sequences, about 15% seen once. The material was PBMCs, obtained about 5 days after the first yellow fever vaccination. The origin of the receptors is a man aged 18 to 35 who received the YFV17D yellow fever vaccine.

The V gene is TRBV20-1, the J gene TRBJ2-5; maybe TRBD2 (6 bases). Germline V gene sequence: CDR1 DFQATT, CDR2 SNEGSKA (reference sequence). The CDR3 has 13 amino acids. The V end lost 0 bases, the J end lost 3 bases, and 8 bases lay between the germline ends. Here the CDR3 reads CSARDRGKETQYF. Here the CDR3 DNA reads TGCAGTGCTAGAGATCGGGGGAAAGAGACCCAGTACTTC.

The chain links TRBV21-1 to TRBJ2-7; the table's D gene call, TRBD1, was not cross checked with the DNA. TRBV21-1 is noted as a pseudogene. This CDR3 has 14 residues. CDR3 DNA sequence: TGTGCCAGCAGCAACGCGGACAGGGGCAATGAGCAGTACGTC. This gives the protein CASSNADRGNEQYV.

The chain links TRBV4-1 to TRBJ2-2, with TRBD2 identical over 8 bases. Germline values: CDR1 MGHRA, CDR2 YSYEKL. This CDR3 region has 18 residues. The junction had 6 bases not matched to a gene; V was cut back by 0 bases and J by 0 bases. The CDR3 loop is CASSQEGSGTANTGELFF. CDR3 nucleotides: TGCGCCAGCAGCCAAGAGGGTAGCGGGACGGCGAACACCGGGGAGCTGTTTTTT.

This clonotype was recorded many times. The chain recombines TRBV5-7 with TRBJ1-4, with no clear D. TRBV5-7 qualifies as an ORF whose function is uncertain. This CDR3 is built from 13 residues. Trimming stripped 1 base from V and 7 bases from J, with 8 bases between. Written as DNA, the CDR3 is TGTGCCAGCAGCTTGAAAGGGTGTGAAAAACTGTTTTTT. It specifies CASSLKGCEKLFF.

The V call is TRBV7-8, the J call TRBJ2-3, with 13 bases identical to TRBD2. Germline V gene data show CDR1 as SGHVS and CDR2 as FQNEAQ. This CDR3 has 16 residues. V was clipped by 1 base and J by 7 bases; unmatched bases: 5. CDR3 nucleotides: TGTGCCAGCAGCTTAGAGGGACTAGCGGGGTCGTATACGCAGTATTTT. Protein sequence: CASSLEGLAGSYTQYF.

This clonotype was counted only a few times. The J gene is TRBJ2-1, the V gene TRBV5-1; 10 bases align to TRBD2. CDR3 length equals 15 residues. CDR1 and CDR2 from the germline V gene are SGHRS and YFSETQ. Unmatched junction bases numbered 7, after V lost 2 bases and J lost 8 bases. DNA for the CDR3: TGCGCCAGCAGCTTCCTGAGCGGGGGGGCATATGAGCAGTTCTTC. It specifies CASSFLSGGAYEQFF. Full variable domain (missing parts from reference TRBV5-1 and TRBJ2-1): KAGVTQTPRYLIKTRGQQVTLSCSPISGHRSVSWYQQTPGQGLQFLFEYFSETQRNKGNFPGRFSGRQFSNSRSEMNVSTLELGDSALYLCASSFLSGGAYEQFFGPGTRLTVL.

This clonotype showed up just a few times. V usage is TRBV6-5 and J usage is TRBJ2-1, with a tentative D call TRBD1 (6 bases). Trimming shortened V by 2 bases and J by 0 bases, and 11 bases separated the two germline ends. Germline CDR1 and CDR2: MNHEY and SVGAGI. The CDR3 loop spans 16 amino acids. The CDR3 loop is CASSYSGQSSYNEQFF. The CDR3 nucleotides read TGTGCCAGCAGTTACAGCGGACAGAGCTCCTACAATGAGCAGTTCTTC.

The gene calls are TRBV6-5 and TRBJ1-1, with unresolved D. The CDR3 totals 14 residues. Deletions cut 0 bases from V and 2 bases from J, with 7 bases between. From germline, CDR1 is MNHEY and CDR2 SVGAGI. Here the CDR3 DNA reads TGTGCCAGCAGTTACTCGGCGGCTAACACTGAAGCTTTCTTT. Translated: CASSYSAANTEAFF.

This clonotype was seen ten or more times. The genes are TRBV11-3 and TRBJ2-3; D is undetermined. The CDR3 consists of 12 residues. Looked up from germline, CDR1 is SGHNT and CDR2 is YENEEA. The V end lost 6 bases, the J end lost 6 bases, and 10 bases lay between the germline ends. The CDR3 DNA sequence: TGTGCCAGCAGTTCCCTGGATGATACGCAGTATTTT. It is translated as CASSSLDDTQYF.

The J gene is TRBJ2-5, the V gene TRBV7-2; 10 nucleotides match TRBD2. From germline, CDR1 is SGHTA and CDR2 FQGNSA. Trimming cost V 5 bases and J 4 bases; bases outside gene matches: 10. The CDR3 contains 16 residues. This CDR3 is CASSPWVAGGSETQYF. CDR3 nucleotides: TGTGCCAGCAGCCCCTGGGTAGCGGGGGGATCAGAGACCCAGTACTTC.

The sample holds a few counts of this clonotype. The chain joins TRBV4-3 to TRBJ2-1, with D hard to call. V was shortened by 0 bases and J by 3 bases, with 6 bases between the two germline ends. The length of the CDR3 is 14 residues. Germline CDR1 reads LGHNA; CDR2 reads YSLEER. CDR3 in amino acids: CASSQDRIYNEQFF. The CDR3 nucleotides read TGCGCCAGCAGCCAAGACAGGATCTACAATGAGCAGTTCTTC.

The chain couples TRBV20-1 to TRBJ2-3; 12 positions agree with TRBD2. Trimming took 5 bases from V and 4 from J; bases not matched to a gene: 10. This CDR3 spans 16 amino acids. Germline V gives CDR1 DFQATT, CDR2 SNEGSKA (reference sequence). The CDR3 bases are TGCAGTGCTCTGGTCACTAGCGGGGGGTTCTCAGATACGCAGTATTTT. Translation: CSALVTSGGFSDTQYF.

V usage is TRBV19 and J usage is TRBJ1-5, with D possibly being TRBD1 (5 bases). The CDR3 has 15 residues. Trimming took off 4 bases at V and 5 bases at J, with 15 bases between the two ends. CDR1 LNHDA and CDR2 SQIVND come from the germline V gene (reference sequence). The CDR3 reads CASSTGQLLYQPQHF. In DNA form, the CDR3 reads TGTGCCAGTAGTACGGGGCAGTTGCTTTATCAGCCCCAGCATTTT.

This clonotype occurred a few times. The V gene is TRBV6-2 or TRBV6-3, the J gene TRBJ2-3; D is undetermined. Germline lookup yields CDR1 MNHEY and CDR2 SVGEGT. The CDR3 contains 11 residues. V was cut by 1 base and J by 5 bases, with 1 base left in between. The CDR3 reads CASSYLDTQYF. For the CDR3, the DNA is TGTGCCAGCAGTTACTTAGATACGCAGTATTTT.

This clonotype was counted only a few times. This chain links TRBV20-1 with TRBJ2-5; 10 bases fit TRBD2. The ends lost 3 bases at V and 5 bases at J; junction bases unmatched: 3. The CDR3 spans 13 residues. Germline values: CDR1 DFQATT, CDR2 SNEGSKA (reference sequence). As DNA, the CDR3 is TGCAGTGCTAGGGGACTAGCGATTGAGACCCAGTACTTC. This codes for CSARGLAIETQYF.

The rearrangement uses TRBV3-1 and TRBJ2-3, with D possibly matching TRBD2 (5 bases). V was clipped by 1 base and J by 5 bases, with 10 bases between them. The CDR3 is 14 amino acids. Germline V gives CDR1 LGHDT, CDR2 YNNKEL (reference sequence). The CDR3 here is CASSQAARGDTQYF. DNA of the CDR3: TGTGCCAGCAGCCAAGCGGCCCGGGGAGATACGCAGTATTTT.

V gene TRBV6-1 combines with J gene TRBJ1-5; 7 bases are a match to TRBD1. In germline, CDR1 is MNHNS, CDR2 SASEGT. The CDR3 has 14 residues. V shed 7 bases, J shed 1 base, and the junction held 4 bases outside the gene matches. In nucleotides, the CDR3 is TGTGCCAGCATATTCAGGGGGAGCAATCAGCCCCAGCATTTT. It translates to CASIFRGSNQPQHF.

This clonotype was detected once. This chain uses TRBV7-2 with TRBJ2-3; no firm D call. CDR1 is SGHTA and CDR2 is FQGNSA in the germline V gene. The CDR3 is 17 amino acids. Trimming removed 5 bases at V and 3 bases at J, with 21 bases between. CDR3 DNA sequence: TGTGCCAGCAGCAAAACGAGAGGCGCTCGAGGTACAGATACGCAGTATTTT. Protein: CASSKTRGARGTDTQYF.

The V call is TRBV7-6, the J call TRBJ2-5, with D tentatively TRBD2 (6 bases). Trimming took 4 bases from V and 2 from J, leaving 8 bases between them. The germline gives CDR1 SGHVS, CDR2 FNYEAQ. CDR3 length: 13 amino acids. The CDR3: CASSSREQETQYF. For the CDR3, the DNA is TGTGCCAGCAGCTCTCGGGAGCAAGAGACCCAGTACTTC.

This clonotype was counted many times. The rearrangement joins TRBV28 to TRBJ1-2; D not resolved. Trimming took 3 bases from V and 5 from J, leaving 13 bases between them. CDR3 length: 14 amino acids. Germline CDR1 and CDR2: MDHEN and SYDVKM. The CDR3 reads CASSFEGTGYGYTF. As DNA, the CDR3 is TGTGCCAGCAGTTTTGAGGGAACGGGGTATGGCTACACCTTC.

The table lists this clonotype with a few counts. The genes are TRBV4-1 and TRBJ2-5; 7 positions agree with TRBD1. The length of the CDR3 is 17 residues. CDR1 MGHRA and CDR2 YSYEKL come from the germline V gene. Losses at the gene ends were 0 bases for V and 2 bases for J; bases not matched to a gene: 9. The CDR3: CASSQDTAGGTQETQYF. CDR3 sequence (DNA): TGCGCCAGCAGCCAAGATACGGCAGGGGGAACACAAGAGACCCAGTACTTC.

The V call is TRBV18, the J call TRBJ2-3; D not certain. V gave up 1 base and J gave up 0 bases, with 5 bases separating them. Per germline, CDR1 KGHSH and CDR2 LQKENI. This CDR3 comprises 14 residues. The CDR3 DNA is TGTGCCAGCTCACCACTCCAGAGCACAGATACGCAGTATTTT. Encoded protein: CASSPLQSTDTQYF.

This clonotype was counted only a few times. V is TRBV7-9 and J is TRBJ2-1; unclear D gene. The germline V gene encodes CDR1 SEHNR and CDR2 FQNEAQ (reference sequence). With 3 bases removed from V and 9 bases from J, the gap between germline ends came to 6 bases. The CDR3 has 11 amino acids. In DNA, the CDR3 is TGTGCCAGCAGCTTCCCTGCTGAGCAGTTCTTC. Encoded protein: CASSFPAEQFF. The full variable domain, with the rest looked up from reference TRBV7-9 and TRBJ2-1, is DTGVSQNPRHKITKRGQNVTFRCDPISEHNRLYWYRQTLGQGPEFLTYFQNEAQLEKSRLLSDRFSAERPKGSFSTLEIQRTEQGDSAMYLCASSFPAEQFFGPGTRLTVL.

The chain is built from TRBV20-1 and TRBJ2-5; TRBD2 might be the D (6 bases). CDR1 and CDR2 (germline): DFQATT, SNEGSKA (reference sequence). V lost 5 bases, J lost 8 bases, and 15 bases lay in between. CDR3 length equals 12 residues. The CDR3 is CSADRRGKTQYF. The CDR3 coding sequence is TGCAGTGCTGATCGACGGGGGAAAACCCAGTACTTC.

This clonotype was observed a handful of times. At one boundary the junction diverges from the germline segment, which might be a read error. The rearrangement links TRBV27 to TRBJ2-7, with 9 bases identical to TRBD1. Germline CDR1 is MNHEY and CDR2 is SMNVEV (reference sequence). The CDR3 has 13 amino acids. DNA for the CDR3: TGTGCCAGCAGATTATTACAGGGGGCCGAGCAGTACTTC. Translated, it gives CASRLLQGAEQYF.

Only a few counts were recorded for this clonotype. This chain links TRBV20-1 with TRBJ2-7; 8 nucleotides agree with TRBD1. J lost 6 bases, V lost 2 bases, and 15 bases had no gene match. Germline-derived CDR1 and CDR2 are DFQATT and SNEGSKA (reference sequence). The CDR3 loop spans 16 amino acids. CDR3 in DNA: TGCAGTGCTAGACGCCCTCAAGGGACAGGAGTCGGCGAGCAGTACGTC. This encodes CSARRPQGTGVGEQYV.

The genes are TRBV10-3 and TRBJ2-7, with D tentatively TRBD2 (5 bases). This CDR3 is 12 amino acids long. CDR1 ENHRY and CDR2 SYGVKD come from the germline V gene. Trimming stripped 4 bases from V and 7 bases from J, with 11 bases between. The CDR3 spells CAISGGSGEQYV. DNA for the CDR3: TGTGCCATCAGTGGCGGATCGGGAGAGCAGTACGTC.

The chain links TRBV7-3 to TRBJ1-5, with unresolved D. The CDR3 is 18 amino acids. V was clipped by 0 bases and J by 0 bases, with 15 bases between them. Germline lookup yields CDR1 SGHTA and CDR2 FQGTGA. CDR3 sequence reads: CASSLTAVGGYSNQPQHF. The DNA for the CDR3 is TGTGCCAGCAGCTTAACGGCAGTTGGTGGATATAGCAATCAGCCCCAGCATTTT.

This clonotype was observed at least ten times. This sequence joins TRBV12-3 or TRBV12-4 and TRBJ1-1; D is uncertain. The CDR3 is 10 residues long. The germline V and J ends were trimmed by 8 bases and 2 bases, with 3 bases remaining between them. The CDR3 nucleotides are TGTGCCAGCGGAAACACTGAAGCTTTCTTT. Translation: CASGNTEAFF.

The chain recombines TRBV27 with TRBJ2-5; 7 bases are a match to TRBD1. The germline V gene has CDR1 MNHEY and CDR2 SMNVEV (reference sequence). The CDR3 sequence is 17 residues long. V gave up 6 bases and J gave up 3 bases; unmatched junction bases: 16. The CDR3 DNA follows: TGTGCCAGCAGCCCTTCCCCAATTCGACAGGGCGAAGAGACCCAGTACTTC. Protein: CASSPSPIRQGEETQYF.

This clonotype was observed many times. In nucleotides, the CDR3 is TGTGCCAGCAGCTTGGACAGGGCGTGGGAGCAGTACGTC. Its translation: CASSLDRAWEQYV. The chain links TRBV5-5 to TRBJ2-7, with TRBD1 as a possible D gene (6 bases). Trimming pared 0 bases from V and 7 bases from J, leaving 11 bases between. The CDR3 runs to 13 residues. In germline, CDR1 is SGHKS, CDR2 YYEKEE (reference sequence).